Listed below are T cell receptor beta chains from one sample, sequenced in a study of PD-1 blockade in classical Hodgkin lymphoma. Sequenced by immunoSEQ multiplex PCR; TCRdb stores in-frame clones only, minus some. The repertoire holds around 70,000 clones, with 70% to 80% as singletons. Sequenced material: peripheral blood mononuclear cells (PBMCs), taken before the second cycle of nivolumab. These receptors originate from a human donor with classical Hodgkin lymphoma. Each CDR3 is given with its conserved first and last residue. The order of the fields is V gene, D gene, J gene, CDR3 protein. A D gene is named only where the DNA matches it firmly.

v_call: TRBV10-3
d_call: .
j_call: TRBJ2-2
cdr3_aa: CAIRWRSGELFF

v_call: TRBV11-3
d_call: .
j_call: TRBJ1-1
cdr3_aa: CASSLARERAFF

v_call: TRBV28
d_call: .
j_call: TRBJ1-2
cdr3_aa: CASLGHQRYGYTF

v_call: TRBV2
d_call: .
j_call: TRBJ1-1
cdr3_aa: CASTPGRERSEAFF

v_call: TRBV28
d_call: .
j_call: TRBJ1-5
cdr3_aa: CASSLPGMGSQPQHF

v_call: TRBV6-6
d_call: .
j_call: TRBJ1-5
cdr3_aa: CASSYSSQGGDQPQHF

v_call: TRBV25-1
d_call: .
j_call: TRBJ1-2
cdr3_aa: CASSLAGNYGYTF

v_call: TRBV6-5
d_call: TRBD1
j_call: TRBJ1-5
cdr3_aa: CASSGDRNQPQHF

v_call: TRBV28
d_call: TRBD1
j_call: TRBJ2-3
cdr3_aa: CASRAGTGLTDTQYF

v_call: TRBV4-2
d_call: .
j_call: TRBJ2-2
cdr3_aa: CASSLAGNRELFF

v_call: TRBV15
d_call: .
j_call: TRBJ1-1
cdr3_aa: CATSLGWGATEAFF

v_call: TRBV6-1
d_call: .
j_call: TRBJ2-7
cdr3_aa: CASSEQGLKKSYEQYF

v_call: TRBV7-9
d_call: .
j_call: TRBJ2-7
cdr3_aa: CASSYPPSEQYF

v_call: TRBV10-3
d_call: .
j_call: TRBJ2-1
cdr3_aa: CAISEVSAPMKQFF

v_call: TRBV28
d_call: .
j_call: TRBJ1-6
cdr3_aa: CASSLNSGANSPLHF

v_call: TRBV14
d_call: .
j_call: TRBJ2-5
cdr3_aa: CASSQDYRGETQYF

v_call: TRBV11-2
d_call: .
j_call: TRBJ2-1
cdr3_aa: CASSREIVTNEQFF

v_call: TRBV11-2
d_call: TRBD2
j_call: TRBJ2-1
cdr3_aa: CASSSGGSSYNEQFF

v_call: TRBV7-9
d_call: .
j_call: TRBJ2-2
cdr3_aa: CASSLNGNTGELFF

v_call: TRBV2
d_call: .
j_call: TRBJ2-2
cdr3_aa: CASSKTEANTGELFF

v_call: TRBV2
d_call: TRBD1
j_call: TRBJ2-7
cdr3_aa: CASSAPGQGYEQYF

v_call: TRBV29-1
d_call: TRBD1
j_call: TRBJ2-7
cdr3_aa: CSVGGQGTGYEQYF

v_call: TRBV7-3
d_call: TRBD2
j_call: TRBJ2-3
cdr3_aa: CASSAGGPTDTQYF

v_call: TRBV28
d_call: .
j_call: TRBJ2-3
cdr3_aa: CASTRVNTQYF

v_call: TRBV6-6
d_call: .
j_call: TRBJ2-7
cdr3_aa: CASSYAGQTYEQYF

v_call: TRBV11-2
d_call: TRBD2
j_call: TRBJ2-3
cdr3_aa: CASSLTSGGFTDTQYF

v_call: TRBV19
d_call: .
j_call: TRBJ1-1
cdr3_aa: CASSKERDTEAFF

v_call: TRBV7-6
d_call: TRBD2
j_call: TRBJ2-3
cdr3_aa: CASSFLLAGQTDTQYF

v_call: TRBV19
d_call: .
j_call: TRBJ2-5
cdr3_aa: CASSLGSTGETQYF

v_call: TRBV19
d_call: .
j_call: TRBJ2-2
cdr3_aa: CASSILTQGTGELFF

v_call: TRBV2
d_call: TRBD1
j_call: TRBJ1-1
cdr3_aa: CASSRGLMNTEAFF

v_call: TRBV30
d_call: TRBD1
j_call: TRBJ2-7
cdr3_aa: CAYPRGDRPIMGIEQYF

v_call: TRBV19
d_call: TRBD1
j_call: TRBJ1-1
cdr3_aa: CASRDRVNTEAFF

v_call: TRBV6-5
d_call: TRBD2
j_call: TRBJ2-3
cdr3_aa: CATKGGGAGTQYF

v_call: TRBV6-5
d_call: .
j_call: TRBJ2-3
cdr3_aa: CASSPQRVRDTQYF

v_call: TRBV28
d_call: TRBD2
j_call: TRBJ2-5
cdr3_aa: CASSLTSGGLETQYF

v_call: TRBV7-9
d_call: .
j_call: TRBJ1-2
cdr3_aa: CASSLGGELLNGYTF

v_call: TRBV19
d_call: TRBD1
j_call: TRBJ1-2
cdr3_aa: CASSRPGTGDYGYTF

v_call: TRBV9
d_call: .
j_call: TRBJ2-2
cdr3_aa: CASSVTLPTAGELFF

v_call: TRBV5-4
d_call: .
j_call: TRBJ2-1
cdr3_aa: CASSSPYFSSYNEQFF

v_call: TRBV11-3
d_call: .
j_call: TRBJ2-3
cdr3_aa: CASSLNGGTSTDTQYF

v_call: TRBV5-5
d_call: TRBD1
j_call: TRBJ1-2
cdr3_aa: CASSVTGADGYTF

v_call: TRBV9
d_call: .
j_call: TRBJ2-6
cdr3_aa: CASSVARSPQGSGANVLTF

v_call: TRBV25-1
d_call: .
j_call: TRBJ2-3
cdr3_aa: CASSPGVIRDTDTQYF

v_call: TRBV25-1
d_call: .
j_call: TRBJ2-5
cdr3_aa: CASSEYKEGETQYF

v_call: TRBV5-1
d_call: .
j_call: TRBJ2-7
cdr3_aa: CASSLIGPGIDEQYF

v_call: TRBV10-3
d_call: .
j_call: TRBJ2-2
cdr3_aa: CAISETGRATGELFF

v_call: TRBV7-9
d_call: .
j_call: TRBJ2-7
cdr3_aa: CASSLEGSEQYF

v_call: TRBV5-1
d_call: TRBD1
j_call: TRBJ1-4
cdr3_aa: CASSPGQLEKLFF

v_call: TRBV6-1
d_call: .
j_call: TRBJ1-6
cdr3_aa: CASQESSYNSPLHF

v_call: TRBV10-3
d_call: .
j_call: TRBJ2-7
cdr3_aa: CAIRQRLYEYEQYF

v_call: TRBV18
d_call: .
j_call: TRBJ1-1
cdr3_aa: CASSLGQLNTEAFF

v_call: TRBV11-2
d_call: TRBD1
j_call: .
cdr3_aa: CASSLRAGGIHEQYF

v_call: TRBV6-6
d_call: TRBD2
j_call: TRBJ2-3
cdr3_aa: CASSYTGTSSDTQYF

v_call: TRBV30
d_call: TRBD1
j_call: TRBJ2-7
cdr3_aa: CAWSSGTGKGSYEQYF

v_call: TRBV7-9
d_call: .
j_call: TRBJ1-2
cdr3_aa: CASSLGAGLDYGYTF